The 32 T cell receptor beta chains given below trace back to one sample, sequenced in a study of T cells in Graves' hyperthyroidism and ophthalmopathy. RNA transcripts gave rise to amplified TCR beta CDR3 regions. The study used the HTBI primer set for a first-round RT-PCR of the TCR CDR3. In TCRdb, the multiplex PCR reads were re-called with MiXCR into one record per CDR3 protein. The sample yields 560,000 or so distinct CDR3 sequences, around 46% seen once. The source material was peripheral blood or thyroid tissue (not recorded which). The receptors derive from a woman younger than 35 with Graves' hyperthyroidism.

This clonotype came up a few times. This chain connects TRBV7-2 to TRBJ1-3, with 7 bases lining up with TRBD1. There are 16 residues in the CDR3. CDR1 SGHTA and CDR2 FQGNSA come from the germline V gene. V lost 0 bases, J lost 3 bases, and 5 bases stayed unmatched. The CDR3 DNA follows: TGTGCCAGCAGCTTAGCTGCCGGGACAGATGGAAACACCATATATTTT. This gives the protein CASSLAAGTDGNTIYF.

The V call is TRBV7-9, the J call TRBJ1-2, with 7 bases aligning to TRBD1. This CDR3 is 12 amino acids long. The V and J ends lost 9 bases and 4 bases, in that order; junction bases with no gene match: 5. Germline-derived CDR1 and CDR2 are SEHNR and FQNEAQ (reference sequence). CDR3 coding DNA: TGTGCCAGTGGAGGGGGCCTCTATGGCTACACCTTC. Translated: CASGGGLYGYTF.

The chain combines TRBV29-1 with TRBJ2-5; 11 bases agree with TRBD1. Losses at the gene ends were 3 bases for V and 5 bases for J; bases not matched to a gene: 2. This CDR3 comprises 13 residues. Germline V gene lookup returns CDR1 SQVTM and CDR2 ANQGSEA. Here the CDR3 DNA reads TGCAGCGTTGATGGACAGGGGGCGGAGACCCAGTACTTC. It encodes CSVDGQGAETQYF.

The chain joins TRBV9 to TRBJ1-6; TRBD1 aligns across 7 bases. Germline CDR1 SGDLS, CDR2 YYNGEE. The length of the CDR3 is 16 residues. J was trimmed by 3 bases and V by 4 bases; bases with no gene match: 7. DNA of the CDR3: TGTGCCAGCAGCCCGCGCGACAGGGACTATAATTCACCCCTCCACTTT. This codes for CASSPRDRDYNSPLHF.

This clonotype was recorded at least ten times. V usage is TRBV20-1 and J usage is TRBJ2-7; no clear D. Trimming took 3 bases from V and 4 from J, leaving 10 bases between them. The CDR3 totals 12 residues. Germline V CDR1 and CDR2: DFQATT, SNEGSKA (reference sequence). CDR3: CSASVLSYEQYF. CDR3 in DNA: TGCAGTGCTAGCGTACTAAGTTACGAGCAGTACTTC.

CDR3 DNA: TGTGCCAGCAAAATGAACCTAAATCATGAAAAACTGTTTTTT. It encodes CASKMNLNHEKLFF. This rearrangement joins TRBV11-2 to TRBJ1-4; D remains ambiguous. The CDR3 covers 14 residues. V lost 7 bases, J lost 6 bases, and 15 bases lay in between. Germline CDR1 SGHAT, CDR2 FQNNGV.

In its sample, this clonotype was seen a few times. The gene calls are TRBV20-1 and TRBJ2-7; TRBD2 agrees at 8 bases. V lost 5 bases, J lost 0 bases, and 3 bases stayed unmatched. The CDR3 runs to 13 residues. The V gene's germline CDR1 is DFQATT and CDR2 SNEGSKA (reference sequence). This CDR3 is CSAASGSSYEQYF. The CDR3 coding sequence is TGCAGTGCTGCTAGCGGGTCCTCCTACGAGCAGTACTTC.

This clonotype was seen ten or more times. CDR3 sequence: CASSFAGVTGELFF. The CDR3, as DNA: TGTGCCAGCAGCTTCGCGGGAGTCACCGGGGAGCTGTTTTTT. J is TRBJ2-2 and V is TRBV7-2; 7 bases map to TRBD2. CDR1 SGHTA and CDR2 FQGNSA come from the germline V gene. The length of the CDR3 is 14 residues. The V gene end was trimmed by 3 bases and the J gene end by 4 bases; junction bases not matched to a gene: 2.

The CDR3 nucleotides read TGTGCCAGCAGCCACAAGACAGGGTTTAATGGCTACACCTTC. Protein product: CASSHKTGFNGYTF. The rearrangement joins TRBV14 to TRBJ1-2; TRBD1 aligns across 7 bases. Germline lookup yields CDR1 SGHDN and CDR2 FVKESK. V lost 3 bases to trimming and J lost 6 bases; unmatched junction nucleotides: 7. The CDR3 totals 14 residues.

J is TRBJ1-1 and V is TRBV10-3, with unresolved D. The V and J ends lost 7 bases and 9 bases respectively, with 24 bases between them. Germline CDR1 is ENHRY and CDR2 is SYGVKD. The CDR3 covers 15 residues. CDR3 sequence: CAINERETNTSKAFF. For the CDR3, the DNA is TGTGCCATCAACGAGAGGGAGACGAACACATCTAAAGCTTTCTTT.

There are a few counts of this clonotype. J is TRBJ1-2 and V is TRBV29-1; 7 bases are shared with TRBD1. J lost 1 base, V lost 5 bases, and 10 bases had no gene match. This CDR3 spans 15 amino acids. The germline V gene encodes CDR1 SQVTM and CDR2 ANQGSEA. This CDR3 reads CSVPGQQSFNYGYTF. Written as DNA, the CDR3 is TGCAGCGTTCCGGGACAGCAATCCTTTAACTATGGCTACACCTTC. Based on the CDR3 plus reference TRBV29-1 and TRBJ1-2, the full variable domain is SAVISQKPSRDICQRGTSLTIQCQVDSQVTMMFWYRQQPGQSLTLIATANQGSEATYESGFVIDKFPISRPNLTFSTLTVSNMSPEDSSIYLCSVPGQQSFNYGYTFGSGTRLTVV.

The chain combines TRBV11-1 with TRBJ2-7, with TRBD1 matching over 7 bases. Germline V gene data show CDR1 as SGHAT and CDR2 as FQDESV (reference sequence). The CDR3 consists of 15 residues. Trimming removed 4 bases from V and 3 bases from J; junction bases left unmatched: 9. CDR3 sequence (DNA): TGTGCCAGCAGCTGGACAGGTTACTATGGCTACGAGCAGTACTTC. Protein: CASSWTGYYGYEQYF. The entire variable domain, with the rest obtained from reference TRBV11-1 and TRBJ2-7, is as follows: EAEVAQSPRYKITEKSQAVAFWCDPISGHATLYWYRQILGQGPELLVQFQDESVVDDSQLPKDRFSAERLKGVDSTLKIQPAELGDSAMYLCASSWTGYYGYEQYFGPGTRLTVT.

The sample holds many counts of this clonotype. The chain carries TRBV25-1 and TRBJ1-5, with D uncertain. CDR1 MGHDK and CDR2 SYGVNS come from the germline V gene. This CDR3 spans 13 amino acids. The ends were cut back, 6 bases at V and 5 bases at J, with 11 bases in the middle. Written as DNA, the CDR3 is TGTGCCAGCAGGGACCCTGAGGATCAGCCCCAGCATTTT. Its translation is CASRDPEDQPQHF.

This clonotype came up many times. The gene calls are TRBV7-2 and TRBJ1-1; D is unresolved. V lost 2 bases, J lost 0 bases, and 10 bases lay in between. The germline gives CDR1 SGHTA, CDR2 FQGNSA. The CDR3 extends over 15 amino acids. The chain's CDR3 is CASSLRTGVNTEAFF. As DNA, the CDR3 is TGTGCCAGCAGCTTACGTACGGGTGTGAACACTGAAGCTTTCTTT.

As for this clonotype: The junction shows a germline mismatch at one end, possibly a read error. The V and J genes are TRBV7-3 and TRBJ1-1; D remains unclear. Germline V gene lookup returns CDR1 SGHTA and CDR2 FQGTGA. The CDR3 loop spans 12 amino acids. CDR3 in amino acids: CVSSLVGSEAFF. CDR3 sequence (DNA): TGTGTCAGCAGCTTAGTTGGTTCTGAAGCCTTCTTT.

This clonotype has at least ten counts. The rearrangement joins TRBV29-1 to TRBJ1-2, with 7 bases matching TRBD1. The V gene end was trimmed by 0 bases and the J gene end by 1 base; junction bases not matched to a gene: 2. From germline, CDR1 is SQVTM and CDR2 ANQGSEA. The CDR3 loop spans 14 amino acids. CDR3 protein: CSVEEDRLNYGYTF. The CDR3 coding sequence is TGCAGCGTTGAAGAGGACAGGCTTAACTATGGCTACACCTTC.

This clonotype has only a few counts. V is TRBV7-9 and J is TRBJ2-7; 9 bases are a match to TRBD2. With 4 bases clipped from V and 4 bases from J, the junction kept 11 bases outside the gene matches. This CDR3 contains 16 residues. Germline CDR1 reads SEHNR; CDR2 reads FQNEAQ (reference sequence). The CDR3 sequence is CASSSLVAGGRYEQYF. The CDR3 bases are TGTGCCAGCAGCTCCTTGGTGGCGGGAGGGAGATACGAGCAGTACTTC.

V gene TRBV7-8 combines with J gene TRBJ2-5; the D call may be TRBD1 or TRBD2 (5 bases each). The CDR3 contains 14 residues. CDR1 is SGHVS, CDR2 FQNEAQ, per germline. The V gene lost 5 bases and the J gene lost 7 bases, with 17 bases spanning the gap. The CDR3 region has the DNA TGTGCCAGCAGCCCCGGTGGGGACGGTGCGACCCAGTACTTC. Translation: CASSPGGDGATQYF.

The rearrangement joins TRBV4-3 to TRBJ1-2, with D possibly TRBD1 on 5 matching bases. The CDR3 contains 15 residues. The V end lost 0 bases, the J end lost 6 bases, and 14 bases lay between the germline ends. The germline gives CDR1 LGHNA, CDR2 YSLEER. In DNA, the CDR3 is TGCGCCAGCAGCCAAGATCTGGCAGGGAGAGATGGCTACACCTTC. Its protein product is CASSQDLAGRDGYTF.

The table lists this clonotype with many counts. This sequence joins TRBV24-1 and TRBJ2-5; unclear D gene. Looked up from germline, CDR1 is KGHDR and CDR2 is SFDVKD. The CDR3 is made up of 13 amino acids. The V end lost 7 bases, the J end lost 2 bases, and 10 bases lay between the germline ends. CDR3 sequence reads: CATRALEQETQYF. CDR3 DNA sequence: TGTGCCACCAGAGCACTGGAGCAAGAGACCCAGTACTTC.

The V gene is TRBV5-1, the J gene TRBJ2-6; D unresolved. In germline, CDR1 is SGHRS, CDR2 YFSETQ. Trimming removed 0 bases at V and 4 bases at J, with 11 bases between. This CDR3 has 16 residues. The CDR3 region is CASSLAQFLGANVLTF. CDR3 nucleotide sequence: TGCGCCAGCAGCTTGGCCCAGTTTCTCGGGGCCAACGTCCTGACTTTC.

This clonotype was observed a handful of times. J is TRBJ1-1 and V is TRBV7-2; 7 nucleotides match TRBD1. Germline V gene data show CDR1 as SGHTA and CDR2 as FQGNSA. The CDR3 covers 14 residues. Trimming removed 5 bases from V and 4 bases from J; junction bases left unmatched: 7. The CDR3 reads CASSLETGTTEAFF. The CDR3 DNA sequence: TGTGCCAGCAGCCTAGAGACAGGGACCACTGAAGCTTTCTTT.

The gene calls are TRBV24-1 and TRBJ1-5, with TRBD1 matching 8 bases. The CDR3 has 13 residues. The trim removed 4 bases at V and 14 bases at J, leaving 9 bases unmatched. Germline V gene data show CDR1 as KGHDR and CDR2 as SFDVKD. In nucleotides, the CDR3 is TGTGCCACCAGTGACCAGGACAGGGCCTACGAGCATTTT. It translates to CATSDQDRAYEHF.

This clonotype was seen at least ten times. The chain has TRBV10-1 and TRBJ2-2, with D tentatively TRBD1 (5 bases). This CDR3 contains 15 residues. Germline V CDR1 and CDR2: WNHNN, SYGVQD (reference sequence). The ends were cut back, 1 base at V and 1 base at J, with 7 bases in the middle. This chain's CDR3 is CASSEFRENTGELFF. Here the CDR3 DNA reads TGCGCCAGCAGTGAGTTCAGGGAGAACACCGGGGAGCTGTTTTTT.

The chain is built from TRBV6-6 and TRBJ1-5; no definite D call. The germline gives CDR1 MNHNY, CDR2 SVGAGI (reference sequence). V was clipped by 2 bases and J by 4 bases, with 9 bases between them. The CDR3 spans 14 residues. The CDR3 DNA sequence: TGTGCCAGCAGTTACCACGAAGGAAATCAGCCCCAGCATTTT. This encodes CASSYHEGNQPQHF.

Points on this clonotype: Germline and junction disagree at one end, which may indicate a read error. The rearrangement links TRBV5-5 to TRBJ1-3; D is uncertain. Germline V gene data show CDR1 as SGHKS and CDR2 as YYEKEE (reference sequence). The CDR3 is 15 residues long. The CDR3 spells CASSVGRSSGNTIYF. CDR3 bases: TGCGCCAGCAGCGTCGGCAGAAGCTCTGGAAACACCATATATTTT.

This CDR3 reads CASSFSGTGELFF. In nucleotides, the CDR3 is TGTGCCAGCAGCTTCAGTGGGACCGGGGAGCTGTTTTTT. This chain joins TRBV7-3 and TRBJ2-2; no firm D call. CDR1 and CDR2 (germline): SGHTA, FQGTGA. The CDR3 is 13 amino acids. V was pared by 3 bases and J by 5 bases, with 7 bases between.

Concerning this clonotype: A much larger clone differs from this one at a single base, so this may be a read error. Because it lacks the conserved phenylalanine or tryptophan at the end, this CDR3 is likely a read error. This rearrangement joins TRBV2 to TRBJ1-6, with 11 bases that match TRBD1. CDR1 is SNHLY, CDR2 FYNNEI, per germline. With V trimmed by 6 bases and J by 7 bases, 5 bases remained unmatched. The CDR3 runs to 15 residues. The CDR3 DNA reads as TGTGCCAGCAGCGTTGGGACAGGGGGGAATTCACCCCTCCACCTT. The encoded protein is CASSVGTGGNSPLHL.

The chain recombines TRBV15 with TRBJ1-4; D is unresolved. Trimming removed 1 base from V and 8 bases from J, with 11 bases in between. The V gene's germline CDR1 is LNHNV and CDR2 YYDKDF (reference sequence). This CDR3 has 14 residues. The CDR3 region is CATSRGGSREKLFF. The CDR3 region has the DNA TGTGCCACCAGCAGAGGAGGGAGTCGCGAAAAACTGTTTTTT.

The V and J genes are TRBV7-9 and TRBJ2-7, with TRBD2 matching over 9 bases. CDR1 and CDR2 from the germline V gene are SEHNR and FQNEAQ (reference sequence). CDR3 size: 15 residues. V trimming: 4 bases; J trimming: 0 bases; junction bases outside the gene matches: 4. The DNA for the CDR3 is TGTGCCAGCAGCTCTAGCGGGAACAGCTCCTACGAGCAGTACTTC. This gives the protein CASSSSGNSSYEQYF.

The chain uses TRBV29-1 and TRBJ1-5; 9 nucleotides match TRBD1. The germline CDR1 and CDR2 sequences are SQVTM and ANQGSEA. V shed 3 bases and J 0 bases; nucleotides not matched to a gene: 3. The CDR3 totals 15 residues. The CDR3 is CSVEGQGYSNQPQHF. DNA for the CDR3: TGCAGCGTTGAGGGACAGGGATATAGCAATCAGCCCCAGCATTTT.

The table lists this clonotype with many counts. The chain joins TRBV7-8 to TRBJ2-7; a possible D gene is TRBD1 (5 bases). Per the germline V gene, CDR1 is SGHVS and CDR2 is FQNEAQ. This CDR3 is built from 14 residues. V was trimmed by 2 bases and J by 1 base, leaving 9 bases between them. The CDR3 region has the DNA TGTGCCAGCAGCTTATCTCAGGGTTCCTACGAGCAGTACTTC. This sequence encodes CASSLSQGSYEQYF.